The following is a TCR beta chain sequence with its context. The antigen remains undetermined. UMI-labeled 5' RACE TRB cDNA libraries were prepared from the cells. TCRdb re-called the 5' RACE reads and catalogs CDR3 proteins one per entry, DNA excluded. The record lists tens of thousands of distinct CDR3 sequences, of which the ten most abundant hold approximately 1.9%. This sample is drawn from a study of CXCR3-negative and CXCR3-positive naive CD8 T cells. Study findings and constraints: Fresh PBMCs were used in most assays, and CXCR3 expression partially decreased after cryopreservation.

This CDR3 is built from 15 residues. Germline V CDR1 and CDR2: SGHTA, FQGNSA. The origin of this receptor is a human donor in good health. Some clones in this sample may be carry-over from other donors' samples. The sample was naive CXCR3- CD8+ T cells from blood. Regarding subset: CD45RO-CCR7+CD27+CD95- naive CD8+ T cells lacking CXCR3 (TNR3-). The chain joins TRBV7-2 to TRBJ2-3; no DNA is available, so the TRBD2 call from TCRdb remains unchecked. CDR3 region: CASSEILAEINTKYF.